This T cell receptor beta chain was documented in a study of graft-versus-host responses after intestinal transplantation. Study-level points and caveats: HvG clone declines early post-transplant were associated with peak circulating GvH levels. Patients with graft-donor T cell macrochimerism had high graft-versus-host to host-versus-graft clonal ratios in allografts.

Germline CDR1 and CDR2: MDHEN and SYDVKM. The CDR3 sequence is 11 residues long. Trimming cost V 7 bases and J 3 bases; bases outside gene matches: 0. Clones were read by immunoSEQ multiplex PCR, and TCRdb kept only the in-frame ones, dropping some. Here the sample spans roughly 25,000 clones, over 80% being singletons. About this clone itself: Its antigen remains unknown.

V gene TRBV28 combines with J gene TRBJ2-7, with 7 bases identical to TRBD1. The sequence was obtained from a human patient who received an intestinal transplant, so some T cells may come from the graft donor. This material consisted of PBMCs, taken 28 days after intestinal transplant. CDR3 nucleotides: TGTGCCAGCACAGGGGGCTACGAGCAGTACTTC. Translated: CASTGGYEQYF. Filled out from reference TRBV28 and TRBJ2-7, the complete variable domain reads DVKVTQSSRYLVKRTGEKVFLECVQDMDHENMFWYRQDPGLGLRLIYFSYDVKMKEKGDIPEGYSVSREKKERFSLILESASTNQTSMYLCASTGGYEQYFGPGTRLTVT.